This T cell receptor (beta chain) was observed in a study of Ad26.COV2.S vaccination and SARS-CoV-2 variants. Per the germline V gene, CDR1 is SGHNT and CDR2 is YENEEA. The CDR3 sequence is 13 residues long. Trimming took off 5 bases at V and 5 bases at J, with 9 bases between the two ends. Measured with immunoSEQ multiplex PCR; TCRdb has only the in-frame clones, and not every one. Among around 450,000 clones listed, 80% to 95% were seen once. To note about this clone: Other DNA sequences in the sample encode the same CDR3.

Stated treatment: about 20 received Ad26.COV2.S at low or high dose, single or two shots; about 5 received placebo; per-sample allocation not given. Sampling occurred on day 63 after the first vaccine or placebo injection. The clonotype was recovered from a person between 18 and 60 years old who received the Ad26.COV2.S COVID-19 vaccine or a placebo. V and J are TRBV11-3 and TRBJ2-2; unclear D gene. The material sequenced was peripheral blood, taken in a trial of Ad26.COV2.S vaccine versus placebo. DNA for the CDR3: TGTGCCAGCAGCCCAGGACCGACCGGGGAGCTGTTTTTT. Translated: CASSPGPTGELFF.